The rows below give T cell receptor beta chains drawn from one sample of a study of somatic mutations in cytotoxic T cells in rheumatoid arthritis. Data came from immunoSEQ multiplex PCR; TCRdb stores just in-frame clones and leaves some out. This sample yields approximately 7,000 clones, of which approximately 65% are seen a single time; around 25% belongs to the top ten. The specimen sequenced was CD8+ T cells sorted from blood. These receptor sequences come from a woman aged 40 to 49 in good health. Each CDR3 is given with its conserved first and last residue. The D gene is left open where the match is weak. Some rows have no size entry. The others give once, few or many, or a class for an expanded clone.

D | J | V | size | CDR3 | DNA
- | TRBJ2-3 | TRBV4-1 | few | CASSQSEAADTQYF | TGCGCCAGCAGCCAATCGGAGGCGGCAGATACGCAGTATTTT
- | TRBJ2-5 | TRBV11-2 | - | CASSLDPGAWETQYF | TGTGCCAGCAGCTTAGATCCAGGGGCATGGGAGACCCAGTACTTC
TRBD2 | TRBJ2-7 | TRBV30 | - | CASRRLAGGSEQYF | TGTGCCTCCAGGAGACTAGCGGGAGGGAGCGAGCAGTACTTC
- | TRBJ2-1 | TRBV7-9 | - | CASSSPERRNEQFF | TGTGCCAGCAGTTCCCCTGAACGCCGGAATGAGCAGTTCTTC
- | TRBJ1-1 | TRBV7-9 | - | CASSWENTEAFF | TGTGCCAGCAGCTGGGAAAACACTGAAGCTTTCTTT
- | TRBJ1-2 | TRBV2 | few | CASSEGTPIGYTF | TGTGCCAGCAGTGAAGGGACACCAATCGGCTACACCTTC
TRBD1 | TRBJ2-1 | TRBV10-3 | - | CAISEDRGLSDEQFF | TGTGCCATCAGTGAGGACAGGGGGCTTAGTGATGAGCAGTTCTTC
- | TRBJ1-2 | TRBV5-4 | few | CASSLAPGVNYGYTF | TGTGCCAGCAGCTTGGCCCCAGGAGTTAACTATGGCTACACCTTC
TRBD1 | TRBJ2-3 | TRBV11-2 | medium-sized | CASSLMDRGRFTDTQYF | TGTGCCAGCAGCTTGATGGACAGGGGAAGGTTCACAGATACGCAGTATTTT